These 22 T cell receptor beta chains were sequenced from one sample in a study of blood T cell repertoires in COVID-19. Sequenced by immunoSEQ multiplex PCR; TCRdb stores in-frame clones only, minus some. Of about 480,000 clones listed, about 88% were seen once; the top ten hold 0.8% to 0.9%. The sample consisted of peripheral blood. These receptors came from a man aged 18 to 29 with COVID-19, enrolled during active disease.

This clone has a single count. The CDR3 reads CASSLQGDDYGYTF. Written as DNA, the CDR3 is TGTGCCAGCAGCCTACAGGGCGACGACTATGGCTACACCTTC. The chain has TRBV2 and TRBJ1-2; weak D call: TRBD1 (6 bases). V lost 6 bases and J lost 3, with 14 bases in between. The CDR3 totals 14 residues. Germline CDR1 reads SNHLY; CDR2 reads FYNNEI.

This rearrangement joins TRBV2 to TRBJ1-1; D remains unclear. Germline V gene data show CDR1 as SNHLY and CDR2 as FYNNEI. Trimming took off 5 bases at V and 1 base at J, with 8 bases between the two ends. This CDR3 spans 13 amino acids. The DNA for the CDR3 is TGTGCCAGCAGTCGCAGCGAGAACACTGAAGCTTTCTTT. It codes for CASSRSENTEAFF.

The table lists this clone with many counts. The genes are TRBV7-2 and TRBJ1-1, with 9 positions matching TRBD1. V shed 2 bases and J 11 bases; nucleotides not matched to a gene: 6. The CDR3 is 13 amino acids. The germline V gene has CDR1 SGHTA and CDR2 FQGNSA. Written as DNA, the CDR3 is TGTGCCAGCAGCTTACGGGACAGGGATCGGGCTTTCTTT. This translates into CASSLRDRDRAFF.

This clone was seen just once. The V gene is TRBV5-1, the J gene TRBJ2-5, with TRBD1 matching over 11 bases. The germline gives CDR1 SGHRS, CDR2 YFSETQ. Trimming removed 0 bases from V and 3 bases from J; junction bases left unmatched: 4. This CDR3 region has 16 residues. Written as DNA, the CDR3 is TGCGCCAGCAGCTTGGGGACAGGGGGCGGGGAAGAGACCCAGTACTTC. It translates to CASSLGTGGGEETQYF.

V and J are TRBV6-4 and TRBJ2-1, with TRBD1 as a possible D gene (8 bases). Germline V gene lookup returns CDR1 MRHNA and CDR2 SNTAGT. The CDR3 runs to 16 residues. With 2 bases removed from V and 7 bases from J, the gap between germline ends came to 18 bases. DNA for the CDR3: TGTGCCAGCAGTGACGAGGGGGGGACAGGAGAAAATGAGCAGTTCTTC. It specifies CASSDEGGTGENEQFF.

CDR3 DNA: TGTGCCAGCAGTCTACTAGCGGGAGGTACGAATGAGCAGTTCTTC. It yields the protein CASSLLAGGTNEQFF. V and J are TRBV2 and TRBJ2-1; the match to TRBD2 covers 12 bases. Losses at the gene ends were 5 bases for V and 7 bases for J; bases not matched to a gene: 6. This CDR3 has 15 residues. Germline V gene lookup returns CDR1 SNHLY and CDR2 FYNNEI. Full variable domain (missing parts from reference TRBV2 and TRBJ2-1): EPEVTQTPSHQVTQMGQEVILRCVPISNHLYFYWYRQILGQKVEFLVSFYNNEISEKSEIFDDQFSVERPDGSNFTLKIRSTKLEDSAMYFCASSLLAGGTNEQFFGPGTRLTVL.

V is TRBV25-1 and J is TRBJ2-3; no firm D call. V lost 3 bases and J lost 2, with 9 bases in between. The CDR3 has 14 amino acids. In germline, CDR1 is MGHDK, CDR2 SYGVNS. For the CDR3, the DNA is TGTGCCAGCAGTGATGGCAGGAACACAGATACGCAGTATTTT. Protein sequence: CASSDGRNTDTQYF.

The chain has TRBV19 and TRBJ1-2; 9 bases match TRBD1. The ends lost 0 bases at V and 6 bases at J; junction bases unmatched: 5. Germline V gene sequence: CDR1 LNHDA, CDR2 SQIVND (reference sequence). The CDR3 has 15 residues. CDR3 nucleotides: TGTGCCAGTAGTATAGATCGGACAGGGGAACATGGCTACACCTTC. Amino acid sequence: CASSIDRTGEHGYTF. Full variable domain (rest looked up from reference TRBV19 and TRBJ1-2): DGGITQSPKYLFRKEGQNVTLSCEQNLNHDAMYWYRQDPGQGLRLIYYSQIVNDFQKGDIAEGYSVSREKKESFPLTVTSAQKNPTAFYLCASSIDRTGEHGYTFGSGTRLTVV.

V usage is TRBV19 and J usage is TRBJ2-7; 7 positions match TRBD1. The CDR3 is 13 amino acids. V lost 5 bases to trimming and J lost 3 bases; unmatched junction nucleotides: 4. Germline CDR1 LNHDA, CDR2 SQIVND (reference sequence). The CDR3 DNA sequence: TGTGCCAGTAGTGTAGGACAGGACTACGAGCAGTACTTC. Protein sequence: CASSVGQDYEQYF.

The chain is built from TRBV10-2 and TRBJ1-1; tentative D call: TRBD1 (6 bases). Trimming removed 0 bases from V and 4 bases from J, with 12 bases in between. This CDR3 comprises 15 residues. Germline values: CDR1 WSHSY, CDR2 SAAADI. The CDR3 DNA follows: TGCGCCAGCAGTGAGTCAGGGCAGGGGAGCACTGAAGCTTTCTTT. Translation: CASSESGQGSTEAFF.

The rearrangement uses TRBV6-6 and TRBJ1-3; 8 bases align to TRBD1. This CDR3 comprises 16 residues. Germline loops: CDR1 MNHNY, CDR2 SVGAGI (reference sequence). J lost 2 bases, V lost 5 bases, and 8 bases had no gene match. Here the CDR3 DNA reads TGTGCCAGCAGTCGCTACGGACAGGGAACTGGAAACACCATATATTTT. This translates into CASSRYGQGTGNTIYF.

The gene calls are TRBV11-2 and TRBJ2-7; TRBD1 might be the D (6 bases). Germline assignment: CDR1 SGHAT and CDR2 FQNNGV. Trimming took off 5 bases at V and 2 bases at J, with 10 bases between the two ends. The CDR3 spans 13 residues. CDR3 bases: TGTGCCAGCAGCCTCAGGGGCGCCTACGAGCAGTACTTC. Its protein product is CASSLRGAYEQYF.

This chain joins TRBV2 and TRBJ2-5; the match to TRBD1 covers 7 bases. In germline, CDR1 is SNHLY, CDR2 FYNNEI. J lost 1 base, V lost 3 bases, and 5 bases had no gene match. The CDR3 loop spans 15 amino acids. The CDR3 here is CASSDPGQVQETQYF. The CDR3 DNA is TGTGCCAGCAGTGATCCCGGACAGGTCCAAGAGACCCAGTACTTC.

This chain links TRBV10-1 with TRBJ1-3, with D hard to call. V was cut by 2 bases and J by 0 bases, with 11 bases left in between. Germline-derived CDR1 and CDR2 are WNHNN and SYGVQD (reference sequence). The CDR3 spans 16 residues. DNA of the CDR3: TGCGCCAGCAGTGAGAATTGGAGCGGCTCTGGAAACACCATATATTTT. Translation gives CASSENWSGSGNTIYF.

The chain carries TRBV28 and TRBJ2-5; no clear D. The length of the CDR3 is 11 residues. V shed 6 bases and J shed 3 bases, with 5 bases lying between them. Germline V gene lookup returns CDR1 MDHEN and CDR2 SYDVKM. Here the CDR3 reads CASSTKETQYF. DNA of the CDR3: TGTGCCAGCAGCACTAAAGAGACCCAGTACTTC.

The chain uses TRBV6-2 or TRBV6-3 and TRBJ1-4; D possibly corresponds to TRBD1 (5 bases). This CDR3 contains 15 residues. Trimming stripped 2 bases from V and 8 bases from J, with 15 bases between. Germline CDR1 MNHEY, CDR2 SVGEGT. CDR3: CASSYVGARKEKLFF. The CDR3 nucleotides read TGTGCCAGCAGTTACGTTGGGGCGAGAAAGGAAAAACTGTTTTTT.

The V and J genes are TRBV4-1 and TRBJ2-1, with no clear D. Germline values: CDR1 MGHRA, CDR2 YSYEKL. Between the trimmed V and J ends, which lost 4 bases and 0 bases, there was a span of 10 bases. The CDR3 sequence is 15 residues long. CDR3 nucleotide sequence: TGCGCCAGCAGCCCCAGTAGCAGCTCCTACAATGAGCAGTTCTTC. This encodes CASSPSSSSYNEQFF.

The chain combines TRBV7-8 with TRBJ1-5; no reliable D call. Trimming removed 0 bases at V and 5 bases at J, with 17 bases between. The CDR3 is 17 amino acids. Germline loops: CDR1 SGHVS, CDR2 FQNEAQ. The CDR3 protein is CASSLAPGEGFHQPQHF. The CDR3 nucleotides are TGTGCCAGCAGCTTAGCGCCCGGGGAAGGGTTTCATCAGCCCCAGCATTTT.

The rearrangement uses TRBV5-1 and TRBJ2-5, with 7 nucleotides matching TRBD1. Germline V gene lookup returns CDR1 SGHRS and CDR2 YFSETQ. V gave up 2 bases and J gave up 5 bases; unmatched junction bases: 6. The CDR3 extends over 14 amino acids. The CDR3 reads CASSLPGGGETQYF. CDR3 nucleotides: TGCGCCAGCAGCTTACCAGGGGGTGGCGAGACCCAGTACTTC.

This clone appeared once. This chain connects TRBV29-1 to TRBJ2-7, with 9 nucleotides matching TRBD2. V gave up 7 bases and J gave up 4 bases; unmatched junction bases: 17. This CDR3 is built from 16 residues. Germline loops: CDR1 SQVTM, CDR2 ANQGSEA. The CDR3 bases are TGCAGCGCCGTTCAGAGTAGCGGGGGAGAAGGATACGAGCAGTACTTC. This encodes CSAVQSSGGEGYEQYF.

In DNA form, the CDR3 reads TGTGCCAGCAGCAGGACAGGTGTTGACTATGGCTACACCTTC. It specifies CASSRTGVDYGYTF. This chain links TRBV7-9 with TRBJ1-2; 7 bases align to TRBD1. This CDR3 has 14 residues. The V and J ends lost 5 bases and 3 bases, in that order; junction bases with no gene match: 6. Germline CDR1 and CDR2: SEHNR and FQNEAQ (reference sequence).

The chain links TRBV2 to TRBJ2-7, with unresolved D. V was clipped by 2 bases and J by 0 bases, with 14 bases between them. The CDR3 length is 16 residues. Per germline, CDR1 SNHLY and CDR2 FYNNEI. The CDR3 sequence is CASSEISIQSSYEQYF. The CDR3 DNA sequence: TGTGCCAGCAGTGAAATTTCGATACAAAGCTCCTACGAGCAGTACTTC.